This T cell receptor beta chain was captured in a study of T cells after yellow fever vaccination. The sample holds many counts of this clonotype. Its antigen is unidentified. TCRdb ran MiXCR on the 5' RACE reads and lists one entry per CDR3 protein. The sample carries roughly 350,000 distinct CDR3 sequences, over 4% recorded once. Study results and limitations: Some clonotypes were seen in both the CD4 and the CD8 compartments. These made up a small share and likely arose from convergent recombination. The secondary T-cell response peaked on day 5, not day 15, but was weaker. Reappearance after the booster was observed for most primary-vaccination clones (96% CD4, almost 90% CD8). Abundant clonotypes (contaminants from the bulk population) could be present in FACS-sorted repertoires.

The CDR3 consists of 15 residues. The V and J ends lost 0 bases and 9 bases respectively, with 15 bases between them. Germline V CDR1 and CDR2: DFQATT, SNEGSKA (reference sequence). V usage is TRBV20-1 and J usage is TRBJ1-6, with D possibly being TRBD1 (6 bases). The specimen was PBMCs, collected 5 days after the yellow fever booster vaccination. The sequence came from a man in his late teens or twenties who received the YFV17D yellow fever vaccine. The CDR3 DNA reads TGCAGTGCTAGAGATTATCGCAGGGGAGGTTCACCCCTCCACTTT. Translated: CSARDYRRGGSPLHF.